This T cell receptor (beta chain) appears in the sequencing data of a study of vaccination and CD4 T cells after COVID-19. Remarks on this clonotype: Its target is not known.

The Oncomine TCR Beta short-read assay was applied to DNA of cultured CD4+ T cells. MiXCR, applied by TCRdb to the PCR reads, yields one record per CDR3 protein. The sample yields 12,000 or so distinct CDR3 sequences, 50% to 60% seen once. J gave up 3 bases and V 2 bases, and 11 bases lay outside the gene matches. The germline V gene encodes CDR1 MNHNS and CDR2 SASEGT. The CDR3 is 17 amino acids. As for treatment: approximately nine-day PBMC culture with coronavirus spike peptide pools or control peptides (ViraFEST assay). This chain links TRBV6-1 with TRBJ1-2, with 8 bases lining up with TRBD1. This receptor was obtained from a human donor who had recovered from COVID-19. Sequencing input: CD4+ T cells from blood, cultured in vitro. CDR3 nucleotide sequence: TGTGCCAGCAGTGAACCTGGGCAGGGGGCGGTTTACTATGGCTACACCTTC. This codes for CASSEPGQGAVYYGYTF.